This passage covers 14 T cell receptor beta chains from one sample sequenced in a study of blood T cells in healthy people across ages. Alongside a J-beta primer mix, a sample-barcoded 5' primer served in a second PCR lasting roughly 6 to 11 cycles. TCRdb itself ran the 5' RACE reads through MiXCR, one entry per CDR3 protein. The sample holds around 500,000 distinct CDR3 sequences, about 27% seen once. The same sample was also studied in work on T cells of mothers and their children.

The sample comprised blood. These receptors were collected from a boy aged 2-9 years in good health.

This clonotype was observed a handful of times. The gene calls are TRBV29-1 and TRBJ2-5; D is unclear. This CDR3 is 14 amino acids long. V gave up 0 bases and J gave up 0 bases, with 8 bases separating them. CDR1 and CDR2 from the germline V gene are SQVTM and ANQGSEA. The CDR3 DNA sequence: TGCAGCGTTGAAGACAGGTTGTACCAAGAGACCCAGTACTTC. Translating it yields CSVEDRLYQETQYF.

Only a few counts were recorded for this clonotype. This chain joins TRBV9 and TRBJ2-5, with 8 nucleotides matching TRBD2. The CDR3 extends over 14 amino acids. The germline V gene has CDR1 SGDLS and CDR2 YYNGEE. With V trimmed by 0 bases and J by 7 bases, 5 bases remained unmatched. The CDR3 DNA reads as TGTGCCAGCAGCGTAGATTCTAGCGGGTGGACCCAGTACTTC. Its translation: CASSVDSSGWTQYF. Filled out from reference TRBV9 and TRBJ2-5, the complete variable domain reads DSGVTQTPKHLITATGQRVTLRCSPRSGDLSVYWYQQSLDQGLQFLIQYYNGEERAKGNILERFSAQQFPDLHSELNLSSLELGDSALYFCASSVDSSGWTQYFGPGTRLLVL.

This clonotype was seen more than once but under ten times. The gene calls are TRBV6-5 and TRBJ1-2; a weak D match, TRBD1 (5 bases). CDR1 and CDR2 (germline): MNHEY, SVGAGI. V gave up 6 bases and J gave up 2 bases, with 13 bases separating them. The CDR3 totals 14 residues. The CDR3 is CASSSLDSNYGYTF. In DNA form, the CDR3 reads TGTGCCAGCAGCAGCCTCGACAGCAACTATGGCTACACCTTC.

On this clonotype itself: This likely comes from a read error, as the CDR3 has no conserved phenylalanine or tryptophan at its end. The genes are TRBV7-2 and TRBJ1-2; D might be TRBD1 (5 bases). In germline, CDR1 is SGHTA, CDR2 FQGNSA. V was pared by 2 bases and J by 8 bases, with 18 bases between. The CDR3 spans 15 residues. CDR3 protein: CASSLNSGTLGGYTL. CDR3 DNA: TGTGCCAGCAGCTTAAATTCGGGGACTCTCGGGGGCTACACCCTC.

This clonotype was counted a few times. The V gene is TRBV7-2, the J gene TRBJ2-5; 8 bases are a match to TRBD2. The DNA end is a closer match to TRBJ2-7, so the J assignment may be wrong. CDR1 is SGHTA and CDR2 is FQGNSA in the germline V gene. CDR3 length: 17 amino acids. The CDR3 region has the DNA TGTGCCAGCAGCTTAGTGGGAGCGGGGGCCAACTCCTACGAGCAGTACTTC. The encoded protein is CASSLVGAGANSYEQYF.

This chain joins TRBV20-1 and TRBJ1-3; D gene ambiguous. CDR3 length: 15 amino acids. Germline V gives CDR1 DFQATT, CDR2 SNEGSKA (reference sequence). Trimming took off 6 bases at V and 0 bases at J, with 15 bases between the two ends. The CDR3 reads CSARPNQFSGNTIYF. The CDR3 DNA follows: TGCAGTGCCCGACCGAATCAATTCTCTGGAAACACCATATATTTT.

The rearrangement joins TRBV19 to TRBJ1-1; TRBD1 might be the D (5 bases). The CDR3 loop spans 14 amino acids. V lost 1 base and J lost 10, with 16 bases in between. CDR1 and CDR2 from the germline V gene are LNHDA and SQIVND (reference sequence). CDR3 nucleotide sequence: TGTGCCAGTAGTATAGGCGGAGGGAGGGGTGCAGCTTTCTTT. Its translation: CASSIGGGRGAAFF.

The chain carries TRBV12-3 or TRBV12-4 and TRBJ2-7, with D tentatively TRBD2 (5 bases). The CDR3 loop spans 13 amino acids. V shed 6 bases and J shed 6 bases, with 15 bases lying between them. CDR3 nucleotides: TGTGCCAGCAGCCCCTCCTCGGGGTCCGAGCAGTACTTC. Translating it yields CASSPSSGSEQYF.

This clonotype was seen a handful of times. This chain links TRBV5-5 with TRBJ2-5; 7 bases map to TRBD2. The J call could be wrong; TRBJ2-1 is a better fit for the DNA end. The CDR3 is 16 amino acids. CDR1 and CDR2 from the germline V gene are SGHKS and YYEKEE (reference sequence). This CDR3 is CASSFMAGRAYNEQFF. The CDR3, as DNA: TGTGCCAGCAGCTTTATGGCGGGGAGGGCCTACAATGAGCAGTTCTTC.

The chain is built from TRBV5-1 and TRBJ1-2; 7 bases fit TRBD1. The CDR3 spans 14 residues. Germline loops: CDR1 SGHRS, CDR2 YFSETQ. The trim removed 3 bases at V and 0 bases at J, leaving 2 bases unmatched. CDR3 region: CASSWGQPNYGYTF. The CDR3 region has the DNA TGCGCCAGCAGCTGGGGACAGCCTAACTATGGCTACACCTTC.

The gene calls are TRBV10-1 and TRBJ2-3; 9 nucleotides match TRBD1. This CDR3 is 15 amino acids long. Germline CDR1 WNHNN, CDR2 SYGVQD (reference sequence). V lost 3 bases and J lost 4; bases outside the gene matches: 5. In nucleotides, the CDR3 is TGCGCCAGCAGTGATCCGGGACAGGGAGCAGATACGCAGTATTTT. This gives the protein CASSDPGQGADTQYF.

The genes are TRBV4-3 and TRBJ2-5; 9 bases are shared with TRBD2. The J call is doubtful: the DNA matches TRBJ2-1 better. This CDR3 region has 14 residues. CDR1 and CDR2 from the germline V gene are LGHNA and YSLEER. CDR3 nucleotides: TGCGCCAGCAGCCTTTTAGCGGGAGTCAATGAGCAGTTCTTC. It specifies CASSLLAGVNEQFF.

This clonotype has just a few counts. This rearrangement joins TRBV27 to TRBJ2-4; perhaps TRBD2 as D (5 bases). Germline lookup yields CDR1 MNHEY and CDR2 SMNVEV (reference sequence). The CDR3 spans 11 residues. Trimming stripped 8 bases from V and 8 bases from J, with 10 bases between. Here the CDR3 reads CASGRPDIQYF. The CDR3 DNA reads as TGTGCCAGCGGGAGACCGGACATTCAGTACTTC.

This clonotype has just a few counts. The chain joins TRBV20-1 to TRBJ2-1, with a tentative D call TRBD2 (6 bases). Germline V lookup: CDR1 DFQATT, CDR2 SNEGSKA (reference sequence). The length of the CDR3 is 15 residues. The ends were cut back, 5 bases at V and 2 bases at J, with 16 bases in the middle. The CDR3 nucleotides are TGCAGTGCTCAAACTAGCCCTCTGACCTACAATGAGCAGTTCTTC. Translated, it gives CSAQTSPLTYNEQFF.